The 20 T cell receptor beta chains presented below share a single source sample, sequenced in a study of spatial heterogeneity in lung cancer. TCRdb re-analysed the 5' RACE reads in MiXCR, keeping a single row per CDR3 protein. The sample records 50,000 or so distinct CDR3 sequences, 12% being singletons. Stated time point: sample taken at primary tumor resection. Unsorted tumor, nontumor lung tissue or cryopreserved PBMC supplied the whole RNA. Sample: PBMCs, taken at surgery. These TCRs come from a female donor with early-stage non-small cell lung cancer.

The rearrangement uses TRBV5-1 and TRBJ2-3; no reliable D call. CDR3 length: 15 amino acids. Germline CDR1 reads SGHRS; CDR2 reads YFSETQ. The V gene lost 0 bases and the J gene lost 3 bases, with 11 bases spanning the gap. The CDR3 loop is CASSLGATATDTQYF. CDR3 DNA sequence: TGCGCCAGCAGCTTGGGGGCCACCGCGACAGATACGCAGTATTTT.

This clonotype has ten or more counts. The chain combines TRBV6-2 or TRBV6-3 with TRBJ1-1, with D possibly TRBD1 on 5 matching bases. V was trimmed by 2 bases and J by 1 base, leaving 8 bases between them. This CDR3 comprises 14 residues. Germline assignment: CDR1 MNHEY and CDR2 SVGEGT. The CDR3 is CASSYIGQNTEAFF. The CDR3 DNA is TGTGCCAGCAGTTACATCGGACAGAACACTGAAGCTTTCTTT.

The V call is TRBV27, the J call TRBJ2-3; D call uncertain. The CDR3 covers 14 residues. V lost 5 bases and J 4 bases, leaving 13 bases between the germline ends. Germline-derived CDR1 and CDR2 are MNHEY and SMNVEV (reference sequence). Here the CDR3 reads CASSPGREADTQYF. In nucleotides, the CDR3 is TGTGCCAGCAGTCCGGGCCGTGAGGCAGATACGCAGTATTTT.

This clonotype was seen a few times. The rearrangement uses TRBV14 and TRBJ2-2, with 7 positions matching TRBD1. Germline V gene data show CDR1 as SGHDN and CDR2 as FVKESK. This CDR3 comprises 14 residues. V was pared by 4 bases and J by 6 bases, with 5 bases of the junction left unmatched. The CDR3 loop is CASSLTGAAGELFF. The DNA for the CDR3 is TGTGCCAGCAGCCTCACAGGGGCAGCCGGGGAGCTGTTTTTT.

This chain joins TRBV7-8 and TRBJ2-7; D is possibly TRBD1 (6 bases). Germline V lookup: CDR1 SGHVS, CDR2 FQNEAQ. V dropped 5 bases and J dropped 0 bases, with 20 bases sitting between them. The CDR3 consists of 17 residues. The CDR3 DNA reads TGTGCCAGCAGCCAGACTCAGGGGTCTCAAAGCTCCTACGAGCAGTACTTC. Residues: CASSQTQGSQSSYEQYF. Variable domain in full (rest from reference TRBV7-8 and TRBJ2-7): GAGVSQSPRYKVAKRGQDVALRCDPISGHVSLFWYQQALGQGPEFLTYFQNEAQLDKSGLPSDRFFAERPEGSVSTLKIQRTQQEDSAVYLCASSQTQGSQSSYEQYFGPGTRLTVT.

This clonotype appeared a few times. The genes are TRBV4-2 and TRBJ2-3, with 10 nucleotides matching TRBD2. With 8 bases clipped from V and 0 bases from J, the junction kept 5 bases outside the gene matches. CDR3 length: 15 residues. Germline V CDR1 and CDR2: LGHNA, YNFKEQ. The CDR3 protein is CASATSGASTDTQYF. The CDR3 nucleotides are TGTGCCAGCGCTACTAGCGGGGCGAGCACAGATACGCAGTATTTT.

Ten or more counts support this clonotype. The chain is built from TRBV6-5 and TRBJ2-5; the match to TRBD2 covers 14 bases. With V trimmed by 0 bases and J by 3 bases, 0 bases remained unmatched. The CDR3 contains 16 residues. The V gene's germline CDR1 is MNHEY and CDR2 SVGAGI. The CDR3 region is CASSYSTSGGEETQYF. In DNA form, the CDR3 reads TGTGCCAGCAGTTACTCGACTAGCGGGGGGGAAGAGACCCAGTACTTC.

The V call is TRBV5-4, the J call TRBJ2-2; 12 positions agree with TRBD2. The CDR3 runs to 19 residues. CDR1 is SGHNT, CDR2 YYREEE, per germline (reference sequence). V lost 0 bases, J lost 4 bases, and 10 bases stayed unmatched. This CDR3 reads CASSLAASGGAYGTGELFF. The CDR3 DNA is TGTGCCAGCAGCTTGGCTGCTAGCGGGGGGGCGTATGGCACCGGGGAGCTGTTTTTT.

This clonotype was seen more than once but under ten times. The chain links TRBV20-1 to TRBJ2-4; maybe TRBD1 (8 bases). CDR1 is DFQATT and CDR2 is SNEGSKA in the germline V gene (reference sequence). Trimming removed 6 bases at V and 7 bases at J, with 13 bases between. This CDR3 contains 12 residues. CDR3 protein: CSATGGGNIQYF. The CDR3 DNA reads as TGCAGTGCCACAGGGGGAGGGAACATTCAGTACTTC.

This clonotype was picked up a small number of times. The rearrangement joins TRBV2 to TRBJ1-2; D is undetermined. The V end lost 4 bases, the J end lost 4 bases, and 4 bases lay between the germline ends. The CDR3 spans 11 residues. Germline lookup yields CDR1 SNHLY and CDR2 FYNNEI. Here the CDR3 reads CASSVGYGYTF. CDR3 DNA: TGTGCCAGCAGTGTTGGCTATGGCTACACCTTC.

This clonotype appeared many times. V is TRBV12-3 or TRBV12-4 and J is TRBJ1-1, with D maybe TRBD1 (5 bases). This CDR3 region has 13 residues. V was trimmed by 6 bases and J by 5 bases, leaving 13 bases between them. The CDR3: CASRVRGGTEAFF. For the CDR3, the DNA is TGTGCCAGCAGGGTTCGGGGGGGGACTGAAGCTTTCTTT.

This clonotype came up a few times. This sequence joins TRBV4-1 and TRBJ2-1; 9 nucleotides agree with TRBD2. This CDR3 region has 16 residues. With V trimmed by 4 bases and J by 7 bases, 11 bases remained unmatched. Per germline, CDR1 MGHRA and CDR2 YSYEKL. This CDR3 reads CASSPLGAGGRNEQFF. CDR3 coding DNA: TGCGCCAGCAGCCCCCTGGGGGCGGGGGGGCGGAATGAGCAGTTCTTC.

This clonotype has more than one count but fewer than ten. This chain connects TRBV30 to TRBJ2-3, with D perhaps matching TRBD1 or TRBD2 (5 bases each). Deletions cut 3 bases from V and 4 bases from J, with 17 bases between. The CDR3 extends over 15 amino acids. Looked up from germline, CDR1 is GTSNPN and CDR2 is SVGIG (reference sequence). CDR3: CAWRKSGAAADTQYF. CDR3 coding DNA: TGTGCCTGGAGAAAGTCCGGGGCCGCCGCAGATACGCAGTATTTT.

The rearrangement links TRBV6-6 to TRBJ1-4; no clear D gene. The V end was cut by 5 bases, the J end by 8 bases, with 3 bases between. Germline lookup yields CDR1 MNHNY and CDR2 SVGAGI (reference sequence). The CDR3 loop spans 10 amino acids. The DNA of the CDR3 is TGTGCCAGCAGTAGGGAAAAACTGTTTTTT. Amino acid sequence: CASSREKLFF.

The chain has TRBV2 and TRBJ2-3; D is ambiguous. The CDR3 totals 13 residues. CDR1 and CDR2 (germline): SNHLY, FYNNEI. V was pared by 2 bases and J by 4 bases, with 7 bases between. CDR3 residues: CASSELRADTQYF. CDR3 sequence (DNA): TGTGCCAGCAGTGAACTTCGGGCAGATACGCAGTATTTT.

This clonotype turned up a few times. V usage is TRBV10-2 and J usage is TRBJ1-5; the D is unclear. The germline V gene encodes CDR1 WSHSY and CDR2 SAAADI. With 3 bases removed from V and 7 bases from J, the gap between germline ends came to 13 bases. This CDR3 region has 14 residues. For the CDR3, the DNA is TGCGCCAGCAGTGACCGAGCGGTAGGCCAGCCCCAGCATTTT. This encodes CASSDRAVGQPQHF.

This clonotype has a handful of counts. The DNA for the CDR3 is TGCAGCGGCCGCGACGGTGGCACTGAAGCTTTCTTT. Its translation: CSGRDGGTEAFF. The chain employs TRBV29-1 and TRBJ1-1; the D is unclear. This CDR3 spans 12 amino acids. Deletions cut 7 bases from V and 4 bases from J, with 13 bases between. Germline loops: CDR1 SQVTM, CDR2 ANQGSEA.

The chain has TRBV2 and TRBJ2-1, with D possibly being TRBD2 (5 bases). This CDR3 comprises 13 residues. V lost 11 bases and J 1 base, leaving 12 bases between the germline ends. Germline V gives CDR1 SNHLY, CDR2 FYNNEI. The CDR3 loop is CAGAGISYNEQFF. CDR3 bases: TGTGCCGGTGCCGGGATATCCTACAATGAGCAGTTCTTC.

The rearrangement uses TRBV20-1 and TRBJ1-3, with no clear D. This CDR3 contains 13 residues. Trimming removed 4 bases from V and 1 base from J, with 8 bases in between. Germline CDR1 is DFQATT and CDR2 is SNEGSKA (reference sequence). CDR3 in DNA: TGCAGTGCTATCGAAGAATCTGGAAACACCATATATTTT. As protein: CSAIEESGNTIYF.

This clonotype was counted between two and nine times. The chain has TRBV14 and TRBJ2-7, with D perhaps matching TRBD1 or TRBD2 (5 bases each). CDR3 length: 14 residues. V gave up 4 bases and J gave up 7 bases, with 17 bases separating them. The germline V gene has CDR1 SGHDN and CDR2 FVKESK. This CDR3 is CASSPGTAYSEQYF. DNA for the CDR3: TGTGCCAGCAGCCCCGGGACCGCGTATTCGGAGCAGTACTTC.